Included here is one T cell receptor beta chain sequence, with context. These data are taken from a study of cytomegalovirus exposure and HLA in healthy donors. About the research overall: The roughly 130 validation repertoires used the same platform as the 550 to 850 first-cohort repertoires (as reported by a later analysis).

Assay used: immunoSEQ multiplex PCR; TCRdb lists only in-frame clones, some missing. The data contain around 350,000 clones, 86% of them singletons. Germline V gene sequence: CDR1 MNHEY, CDR2 SVGAGI. This CDR3 is 15 amino acids long. J was trimmed by 7 bases and V by 2 bases; bases with no gene match: 8. The chain combines TRBV6-5 with TRBJ1-1; 9 positions match TRBD1. Sequenced material: PBMCs. This clonotype was obtained from a young woman in good health and CMV-seronegative. The chain's CDR3 is CASSYTRDRDNEAFF. CDR3 sequence (DNA): TGTGCCAGCAGTTACACCCGGGACAGGGACAATGAAGCTTTCTTT.